The source of this T cell receptor (beta chain) is a study of shared clonotypes between healthy human individuals. About the study: A couple of female and three male donors aged 18 to 49 were enrolled.

For this clone: Its matching antigen is unknown.

There are 12 residues in the CDR3. The authors' processing: ImmunoSEQ gave junction-only sequences without quality scores, so filtering differed. Assay used: immunoSEQ multiplex PCR; TCRdb lists only in-frame clones, some missing. That table furnishes V, J and clone size, whereas the DNA furnished D and trimming. The profile shows around 100,000 clones, 55% to 80% of them singletons. General study findings and limits: Rarefaction showed that sequencing of sorted subsets was incomplete (despite large depth). Four donors shared around 5% of their naive CD4 clonotypes.

This clonotype was obtained from a woman aged 30 to 39 in good health. J is TRBJ2-2 and V is TRBV21-1; the table assigns TRBD2, which was not confirmed against the DNA. TRBV21-1 is marked as a pseudogene. What was sequenced was memory CD8+ T cells sorted from blood. Subset meaning: CD45RO+ cells pooled with CCR7-negative TemRA cells. In DNA, the CDR3 is TGTGCCAGCAAGGGTCGGGACGGGGAGCTGTTTTTT. Its translation: CASKGRDGELFF.